The present TCR beta chain was sequenced within a study of blood T cell repertoires in COVID-19. Study background: From the United States, Italy and Spain came samples of acute and convalescent COVID-19. PBMCs, B-cell-depleted T cells, or T cells were the source of the cDNA or gDNA that made up the material.

Germline values: CDR1 ENHRY, CDR2 SYGVKD. The V and J ends lost 10 bases and 0 bases respectively, with 22 bases between them. The CDR3 has 17 residues. In the source study's methods: Amplifying reference gene primers gave estimates of nucleated cell counts. The method was immunoSEQ multiplex PCR; TCRdb's version includes in-frame clones alone and lacks a portion of them. V and J calls and clone size come straight from that table; D and trimming were deduced from the DNA. The sample holds about 160,000 clones; 79% are singletons and the top ten take 8.1%. The rearrangement uses TRBV10-3 and TRBJ2-1, with D possibly TRBD2 on 5 matching bases. This sequence originates from a woman aged 55 to 70 with COVID-19, enrolled during active disease. Sequencing used peripheral blood. CDR3 coding DNA: TGTGCCACTGGCCTGACGGGGTCCCCCAGCTCCTACAATGAGCAGTTCTTC. It encodes CATGLTGSPSSYNEQFF.